Shown below are 30 T cell receptor beta chains from a single sample sequenced in a study of blood T cells in healthy people across ages. With a J-beta primer mix and a sample-barcoded 5' primer, a second PCR ran roughly 6 to 12 cycles. TCRdb re-called the 5' RACE reads with MiXCR, one entry per CDR3 protein. The top ten clones hold more than 8% of a sample with about 760,000 distinct CDR3 sequences, roughly 25% of them seen once. These data also featured in a second study, about T cells of mothers and their children.

Source material: blood. The receptor source for this set is a boy aged 10-17 years in good health.

The chain joins TRBV13 to TRBJ1-1, with D perhaps TRBD1 (5 bases). The CDR3 runs 13 residues. The V gene's germline CDR1 is PRHDT and CDR2 FYEKMQ (reference sequence). V lost 1 base and J lost 5, with 8 bases in between. CDR3 region: CASSLVGETEAFF. DNA of the CDR3: TGTGCCAGCAGCTTAGTGGGGGAGACTGAAGCTTTCTTT.

This clonotype was found a few times. The rearrangement joins TRBV5-1 to TRBJ1-4, with a weak D call TRBD1 (6 bases). V shed 7 bases and J shed 8 bases, with 15 bases lying between them. Germline CDR1 SGHRS, CDR2 YFSETQ. This CDR3 spans 13 amino acids. CDR3 amino acids: CASRGRGEEKLFF. CDR3 in DNA: TGCGCCAGCCGGGGGCGCGGGGAAGAAAAACTGTTTTTT. Full variable domain (remainder filled in from reference TRBV5-1 and TRBJ1-4): KAGVTQTPRYLIKTRGQQVTLSCSPISGHRSVSWYQQTPGQGLQFLFEYFSETQRNKGNFPGRFSGRQFSNSRSEMNVSTLELGDSALYLCASRGRGEEKLFFGSGTQLSVL.

This chain uses TRBV29-1 with TRBJ2-2; D is unresolved. The germline CDR1 and CDR2 sequences are SQVTM and ANQGSEA. Between the trimmed V and J ends, which lost 6 bases and 5 bases, there was a span of 16 bases. This CDR3 contains 14 residues. The CDR3 loop reads CSVSVVPRTGELFF. The CDR3 DNA reads as TGCAGCGTGTCGGTGGTCCCACGGACCGGGGAGCTGTTTTTT.

V usage is TRBV7-9 and J usage is TRBJ1-4; 7 nucleotides line up with TRBD1. CDR1 is SEHNR and CDR2 is FQNEAQ in the germline V gene (reference sequence). The CDR3 sequence is 16 residues long. V was pared by 0 bases and J by 5 bases, with 6 bases of the junction left unmatched. CDR3 protein: CASSLAQGGLNEKLFF. DNA of the CDR3: TGTGCCAGCAGCTTAGCCCAGGGGGGCTTAAATGAAAAACTGTTTTTT. The full variable domain, in which reference TRBV7-9 and TRBJ1-4 provide the parts outside the CDR3, is DTGVSQNPRHKITKRGQNVTFRCDPISEHNRLYWYRQTLGQGPEFLTYFQNEAQLEKSRLLSDRFSAERPKGSFSTLEIQRTEQGDSAMYLCASSLAQGGLNEKLFFGSGTQLSVL.

V gene TRBV11-2 combines with J gene TRBJ2-7, with 10 bases that match TRBD2. The J call may be wrong; the DNA end is better matched by TRBJ2-5. The CDR3 covers 15 residues. Germline V gene lookup returns CDR1 SGHAT and CDR2 FQNNGV. The CDR3 loop reads CASSSASGSYETQYF. The CDR3 DNA sequence: TGTGCCAGCAGCTCGGCTAGCGGGAGCTACGAGACCCAGTACTTC.

The V gene is TRBV6-1, the J gene TRBJ2-5, with 7 bases that match TRBD2. The CDR3 loop spans 15 amino acids. Germline V gene data show CDR1 as MNHNS and CDR2 as SASEGT. V lost 6 bases to trimming and J lost 4 bases; unmatched junction nucleotides: 11. The DNA for the CDR3 is TGTGCCAGCAGGCAGGGACTACCCCTCAGAGAGACCCAGTACTTC. Translated, it gives CASRQGLPLRETQYF.

This clonotype was observed a few times. This chain uses TRBV4-2 with TRBJ1-6; D is undetermined. Germline V lookup: CDR1 LGHNA, CDR2 YNFKEQ. The CDR3 contains 15 residues. Trimming pared 2 bases from V and 8 bases from J, leaving 13 bases between. The CDR3 DNA is TGTGCCAGCAGCCAATTCGAGCCAAACGATTCACCCCTCCACTTT. Translating gives CASSQFEPNDSPLHF.

The chain links TRBV5-1 to TRBJ2-4; perhaps TRBD1 as D (5 bases). The germline V gene encodes CDR1 SGHRS and CDR2 YFSETQ. The CDR3 runs 14 residues. Trimming took off 2 bases at V and 7 bases at J, with 13 bases between the two ends. CDR3 residues: CASSFDSGGNIQYF. The CDR3 region has the DNA TGCGCCAGCAGCTTCGACAGTGGCGGCAACATTCAGTACTTC.

The chain joins TRBV11-2 to TRBJ2-3, with TRBD2 identical over 11 bases. The CDR3 totals 17 residues. Germline values: CDR1 SGHAT, CDR2 FQNNGV. The J segment lost 2 bases and the V segment lost 0 bases, leaving 4 bases of the junction unmatched. CDR3 coding DNA: TGTGCCAGCAGCTTAGAACTAGCGGGGGAGGACACAGATACGCAGTATTTT. Translation gives CASSLELAGEDTDTQYF.

The genes are TRBV9 and TRBJ1-2; tentatively, D is TRBD1 (5 bases). Trimming took off 1 base at V and 3 bases at J, with 13 bases between the two ends. CDR1 and CDR2 from the germline V gene are SGDLS and YYNGEE. CDR3 length equals 15 residues. This chain's CDR3 is CASSVQGLPHYGYTF. CDR3 coding DNA: TGTGCCAGCAGCGTACAGGGCCTACCTCACTATGGCTACACCTTC.

The chain combines TRBV7-2 with TRBJ2-5; TRBD2 matches at 15 bases. With 5 bases clipped from V and 4 bases from J, the junction kept 8 bases outside the gene matches. Germline values: CDR1 SGHTA, CDR2 FQGNSA. This CDR3 region has 17 residues. As DNA, the CDR3 is TGTGCCAGCAGCCATCGGACTAGCGGGAGGGGCGGAGAGACCCAGTACTTC. It encodes CASSHRTSGRGGETQYF.

The V and J genes are TRBV13 and TRBJ2-2, with D unresolved. The CDR3 sequence is 13 residues long. Germline-derived CDR1 and CDR2 are PRHDT and FYEKMQ (reference sequence). V lost 3 bases and J lost 5, with 7 bases in between. The CDR3 loop reads CASSFAVTGELFF. CDR3 DNA: TGTGCCAGCAGCTTCGCGGTTACCGGGGAGCTGTTTTTT.

The rearrangement uses TRBV2 and TRBJ2-7; 7 bases map to TRBD1. Germline V lookup: CDR1 SNHLY, CDR2 FYNNEI. J gave up 7 bases and V 6 bases, and 6 bases lay outside the gene matches. The CDR3 extends over 12 amino acids. The CDR3 bases are TGTGCCAGCAGGACGGACAGGAGGGAGCAGTACTTC. This gives the protein CASRTDRREQYF. The variable domain in full, with the rest retrieved from reference TRBV2 and TRBJ2-7, is EPEVTQTPSHQVTQMGQEVILRCVPISNHLYFYWYRQILGQKVEFLVSFYNNEISEKSEIFDDQFSVERPDGSNFTLKIRSTKLEDSAMYFCASRTDRREQYFGPGTRLTVT.

J is TRBJ1-1 and V is TRBV5-6; TRBD1 agrees at 7 bases. CDR1 and CDR2 from the germline V gene are SGHDT and YYEEEE. J lost 4 bases, V lost 4 bases, and 4 bases had no gene match. CDR3 length: 13 amino acids. CDR3 in DNA: TGTGCCAGCAGCCCAGGGGGACCCACTGAAGCTTTCTTT. This encodes CASSPGGPTEAFF.

This clonotype was observed a few times. The V and J genes are TRBV2 and TRBJ1-2; the D is unclear. The CDR3 has 12 residues. Between the trimmed V and J ends, which lost 8 bases and 1 base, there was a span of 8 bases. Looked up from germline, CDR1 is SNHLY and CDR2 is FYNNEI. CDR3 protein: CASLGSNYGYTF. For the CDR3, the DNA is TGTGCCAGCCTCGGGAGTAACTATGGCTACACCTTC.

The sample holds a few counts of this clonotype. This rearrangement joins TRBV3-1 to TRBJ1-1, with D unclear. This CDR3 spans 14 amino acids. With 1 base removed from V and 8 bases from J, the gap between germline ends came to 14 bases. The germline CDR1 and CDR2 sequences are LGHDT and YNNKEL (reference sequence). The DNA of the CDR3 is TGTGCCAGCAGCCAAGGACCCACAGTAAACGAAGCTTTCTTT. Translation: CASSQGPTVNEAFF.

Only a few counts were recorded for this clonotype. This CDR3 reads CSVELNEQYF. The DNA of the CDR3 is TGCAGCGTTGAACTAAACGAGCAGTACTTC. The rearrangement links TRBV29-1 to TRBJ2-7; no reliable D call. The CDR3 runs 10 residues. Trimming took off 2 bases at V and 5 bases at J, with 4 bases between the two ends. In germline, CDR1 is SQVTM, CDR2 ANQGSEA.

The chain couples TRBV2 to TRBJ1-1; 7 nucleotides agree with TRBD1. The CDR3 runs to 17 residues. J gave up 1 base and V 6 bases, and 14 bases lay outside the gene matches. Per the germline V gene, CDR1 is SNHLY and CDR2 is FYNNEI. The CDR3 here is CASSANPSGQTNTEAFF. Written as DNA, the CDR3 is TGTGCCAGCAGCGCCAACCCTTCGGGACAGACGAACACTGAAGCTTTCTTT.

V and J are TRBV7-3 and TRBJ2-1, with D perhaps matching TRBD2 (6 bases). Near its end, the DNA agrees better with TRBJ2-5, so the J call may be wrong. This CDR3 contains 16 residues. Germline-derived CDR1 and CDR2 are SGHTA and FQGTGA. The DNA of the CDR3 is TGTGCCAGCAGCTTAACCGGACTACTAAACCAAGAGACCCAGTACTTC. Translation: CASSLTGLLNQETQYF.

The rearrangement joins TRBV4-2 to TRBJ2-2; 9 positions match TRBD2. The CDR3 has 16 residues. Trimming at V came to 2 bases and at J to 2 bases, leaving 3 bases not matched to a gene. Germline lookup yields CDR1 LGHNA and CDR2 YNFKEQ. The CDR3 bases are TGTGCCAGCAGCCAACTAGCGGGAACAAACACCGGGGAGCTGTTTTTT. Its translation is CASSQLAGTNTGELFF.

This clonotype was observed a few times. An end of the junction differs from the germline gene, which may be a read error. The rearrangement uses TRBV28 and TRBJ2-5; 7 bases are a match to TRBD2. The germline gives CDR1 MDHEN, CDR2 SYDVKM. The CDR3 sequence is 15 residues long. The CDR3 DNA is TGTGCCAGCAGTTCCGTAATTCTAGCGGTAGAGAGCCAGTACTTC. This encodes CASSSVILAVESQYF.

There are many counts of this clonotype. The chain is built from TRBV12-3 or TRBV12-4 and TRBJ2-3; D is unresolved. V dropped 6 bases and J dropped 5 bases, with 12 bases sitting between them. The CDR3 consists of 13 residues. CDR3 nucleotide sequence: TGTGCCAGCAGGCCCGGAGTTGAAGATACGCAGTATTTT. This codes for CASRPGVEDTQYF.

As DNA, the CDR3 is TGCAGTGCTGAACCGGGACGTTACAATGAGCAGTTCTTC. Residues: CSAEPGRYNEQFF. The chain couples TRBV20-1 to TRBJ2-1, with D perhaps being TRBD1 or TRBD2 (5 bases each). Trimming took off 5 bases at V and 4 bases at J, with 12 bases between the two ends. Germline V gene sequence: CDR1 DFQATT, CDR2 SNEGSKA (reference sequence). This CDR3 is built from 13 residues.

The chain couples TRBV29-1 to TRBJ2-3, with 11 nucleotides matching TRBD2. The CDR3 runs to 15 residues. The V gene's germline CDR1 is SQVTM and CDR2 ANQGSEA. The ends lost 7 bases at V and 5 bases at J; junction bases unmatched: 11. CDR3 sequence reads: CSARRLAGGGDTQYF. The CDR3 DNA reads as TGCAGCGCCCGCCGGCTAGCGGGAGGAGGAGATACGCAGTATTTT.

This clonotype was counted between two and nine times. The chain couples TRBV7-2 to TRBJ2-3; 8 bases map to TRBD1. The CDR3 contains 18 residues. Germline loops: CDR1 SGHTA, CDR2 FQGNSA. J was trimmed by 2 bases and V by 1 base; bases with no gene match: 11. The CDR3 loop is CASSLVSYRTGSTDTQYF. CDR3 DNA sequence: TGTGCCAGCAGCTTAGTGTCGTATCGGACAGGGTCCACAGATACGCAGTATTTT. Full variable domain (remainder filled in from reference TRBV7-2 and TRBJ2-3): GAGVSQSPSNKVTEKGKDVELRCDPISGHTALYWYRQSLGQGLEFLIYFQGNSAPDKSGLPSDRFSAERTGGSVSTLTIQRTQQEDSAVYLCASSLVSYRTGSTDTQYFGPGTRLTVL.

The rearrangement uses TRBV7-2 and TRBJ1-4; TRBD1 might be the D (5 bases). CDR3 length: 16 amino acids. V was pared by 1 base and J by 5 bases, with 14 bases between. In germline, CDR1 is SGHTA, CDR2 FQGNSA. CDR3 amino acids: CASSLVWGEQNEKLFF. In DNA, the CDR3 is TGTGCCAGCAGCTTAGTTTGGGGGGAGCAAAATGAAAAACTGTTTTTT.

This clonotype was detected a few times. This sequence joins TRBV24-1 and TRBJ2-1; perhaps D is TRBD1 or TRBD2 (7 bases each). V gave up 0 bases and J gave up 0 bases, with 11 bases separating them. This CDR3 contains 17 residues. The V gene's germline CDR1 is KGHDR and CDR2 SFDVKD. The chain's CDR3 is CATSDLQGGSSYNEQFF. CDR3 DNA sequence: TGTGCCACCAGTGATTTGCAGGGGGGGAGCTCCTACAATGAGCAGTTCTTC.

The rearrangement links TRBV10-3 to TRBJ2-1; possibly TRBD2 for D (5 bases). This CDR3 contains 13 residues. The V end lost 9 bases, the J end lost 5 bases, and 14 bases lay between the germline ends. Germline-derived CDR1 and CDR2 are ENHRY and SYGVKD. The CDR3 coding sequence is TGTGCCATGGAGGCAGACTTAGACAATGAGCAGTTCTTC. Its protein is CAMEADLDNEQFF.

The chain couples TRBV10-3 to TRBJ2-2; tentatively, D is TRBD2 (5 bases). The CDR3 spans 13 residues. Germline V gene lookup returns CDR1 ENHRY and CDR2 SYGVKD. V was pared by 8 bases and J by 6 bases, with 13 bases between. CDR3 loop: CAIHRDEAGELFF. The CDR3 DNA reads TGTGCCATCCACCGGGATGAGGCCGGGGAGCTGTTTTTT.

As DNA, the CDR3 is TGTGCCAGCAGCTTAGGAGGGGATTGGGACACTGAAGCTTTCTTT. The encoded protein is CASSLGGDWDTEAFF. V usage is TRBV7-9 and J usage is TRBJ1-1; a weak D match, TRBD1 (5 bases). Germline CDR1 SEHNR, CDR2 FQNEAQ (reference sequence). The CDR3 totals 15 residues. The germline V and J ends were trimmed by 1 base and 3 bases, with 12 bases remaining between them.